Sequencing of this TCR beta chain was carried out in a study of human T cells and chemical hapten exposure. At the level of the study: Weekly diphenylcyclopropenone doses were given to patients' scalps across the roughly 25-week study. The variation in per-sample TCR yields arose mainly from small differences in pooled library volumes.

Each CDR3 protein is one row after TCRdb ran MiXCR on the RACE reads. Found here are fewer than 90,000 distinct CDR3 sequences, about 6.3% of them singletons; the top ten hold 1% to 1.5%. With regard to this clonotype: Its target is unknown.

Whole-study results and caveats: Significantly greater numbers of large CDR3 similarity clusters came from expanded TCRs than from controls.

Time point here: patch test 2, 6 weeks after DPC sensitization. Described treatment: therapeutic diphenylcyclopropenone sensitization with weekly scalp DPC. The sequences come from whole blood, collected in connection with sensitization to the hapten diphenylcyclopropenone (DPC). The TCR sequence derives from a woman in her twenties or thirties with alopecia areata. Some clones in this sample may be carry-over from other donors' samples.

DNA for the CDR3: TGTGCCAGCAGCTTGGGGGGGCCGGGCACCGGGGAGCTGTTTTTT. It is translated as CASSLGGPGTGELFF. V is TRBV5-4 and J is TRBJ2-2; a possible D gene is TRBD1 (6 bases). The CDR3 spans 15 residues. Germline V gene data show CDR1 as SGHNT and CDR2 as YYREEE (reference sequence). Trimming pared 0 bases from V and 4 bases from J, leaving 10 bases between.